Listed below are T cell receptor beta chains from one sample, sequenced in a study of blood T cells in healthy people across ages. TCRdb processed the 5' RACE reads anew with MiXCR; each CDR3 protein has one entry. The repertoire holds about 1 million distinct CDR3 sequences, with almost 25% as singletons. This sample also belongs to another study, concerning T cells of mothers and their children.

What was sequenced was blood. These receptor sequences come from a girl aged 2-9 years in good health. The CDR3 runs from the conserved cysteine through the conserved F or W. The D gene is left open where the match is weak. For some rows the clone size is stated as once, few or many, or as a class when expanded; others skip it.

D gene: .; V gene: TRBV4-1; clone size: .; J gene: TRBJ1-3; CDR3 DNA: TGCGCCAGCAGCCAGCTTGGAAACTCCCTCTCTGGAAACACCATATATTTT; CDR3 protein: CASSQLGNSLSGNTIYF
D gene: .; V gene: TRBV29-1; clone size: few; J gene: TRBJ1-2; CDR3 DNA: TGCAGCGTTGTAGCGACGGAGGGCTACACCTTC; CDR3 protein: CSVVATEGYTF
D gene: .; V gene: TRBV7-2; clone size: .; J gene: TRBJ2-1; CDR3 DNA: TGTGCCAGCAGCTTAGTTGCGGGGGCGGGGTTCTTC; CDR3 protein: CASSLVAGAGFF
D gene: .; V gene: TRBV20-1; clone size: few; J gene: TRBJ2-1; CDR3 DNA: TGCAGTGCTAGAGATTTTCTCGACACCAAGGGGAACAATGAGCAGTTCTTC; CDR3 protein: CSARDFLDTKGNNEQFF
D gene: TRBD1; V gene: TRBV2; clone size: .; J gene: TRBJ2-7; CDR3 DNA: TGTGCCAGCAGTGAAGCGACAGGGTCCTCCTACGAGCAGTACTTC; CDR3 protein: CASSEATGSSYEQYF
D gene: .; V gene: TRBV20-1; clone size: few; J gene: TRBJ2-7; CDR3 DNA: TGCAGTGCTAGCGATACTAATATAAACGAGCAGTACTTC; CDR3 protein: CSASDTNINEQYF
D gene: TRBD1; V gene: TRBV27; clone size: .; J gene: TRBJ2-6; CDR3 DNA: TGTGCCAGCAGTATGGACAGGGCTGGGGCCAACGTCCTGACTTTC; CDR3 protein: CASSMDRAGANVLTF
D gene: .; V gene: TRBV7-3; clone size: few; J gene: TRBJ2-2; CDR3 DNA: TGTGCCAGCAGCTTAATGTCTCGGGAGGAGCTGTTTTTT; CDR3 protein: CASSLMSREELFF
D gene: .; V gene: TRBV7-2; clone size: .; J gene: TRBJ1-5; CDR3 DNA: TGTGCCAGCAGCCCCGGGCTTCAGCCCCAGCATTTT; CDR3 protein: CASSPGLQPQHF
D gene: .; V gene: TRBV7-2; clone size: .; J gene: TRBJ2-4; CDR3 DNA: TGTGCCAGCAGCTCGACCGGGGCTAAAAACATTCAGTACTTC; CDR3 protein: CASSSTGAKNIQYF
D gene: TRBD1; V gene: TRBV20-1; clone size: few; J gene: TRBJ1-3; CDR3 DNA: TGCAGTGCTAGAGCCCTGACAGGGGGAAAGGATGGAAACACCATATATTTT; CDR3 protein: CSARALTGGKDGNTIYF
D gene: TRBD1; V gene: TRBV29-1; clone size: few; J gene: TRBJ2-7; CDR3 DNA: TGCAGCCCAGAGCCGGACAGGGGAGTTTTTGACGAGCAGTACTTC; CDR3 protein: CSPEPDRGVFDEQYF
D gene: .; V gene: TRBV20-1; clone size: few; J gene: TRBJ2-7; CDR3 DNA: TGCAGTGCTGGGGGAGAGGCCGAGCAGTACTTC; CDR3 protein: CSAGGEAEQYF
D gene: TRBD1; V gene: TRBV12-3/TRBV12-4; clone size: few; J gene: TRBJ2-1; CDR3 DNA: TGTGCCAGCAGCAACCCGACAGGGCAGGCCTACAATGAGCAGTTCTTC; CDR3 protein: CASSNPTGQAYNEQFF
D gene: .; V gene: TRBV3-1; clone size: few; J gene: TRBJ1-2; CDR3 DNA: TGTGCCAGCAGCCAGAAGAGTTATGGCTACACCTTC; CDR3 protein: CASSQKSYGYTF
D gene: TRBD2; V gene: TRBV5-6; clone size: .; J gene: TRBJ2-5; CDR3 DNA: TGTGCCAGCAGCCCCCCCCGCGGACTAGCGGGAGAAGAGACCCAGTACTTC; CDR3 protein: CASSPPRGLAGEETQYF
D gene: .; V gene: TRBV6-4; clone size: few; J gene: TRBJ2-1; CDR3 DNA: TGTGCCAGCAGTGTTACTAGCTCCTACAATGAGCAGTTCTTC; CDR3 protein: CASSVTSSYNEQFF
D gene: .; V gene: TRBV5-5; clone size: .; J gene: TRBJ2-7; CDR3 DNA: TGTGCCAGCAGCTTGGGTGGAGCCACGGCCTACGAGCAGTACTTC; CDR3 protein: CASSLGGATAYEQYF
D gene: TRBD2; V gene: TRBV29-1; clone size: few; J gene: TRBJ2-1; CDR3 DNA: TGCAGCGTTGAAGGGGCGGGAGGCTCCTACAATGAGCAGTTCTTC; CDR3 protein: CSVEGAGGSYNEQFF
D gene: TRBD2; V gene: TRBV20-1; clone size: .; J gene: TRBJ2-7; CDR3 DNA: TGCAGTGCTATCGGACTAGCGGGAGGTGAGCAGTACTTC; CDR3 protein: CSAIGLAGGEQYF
D gene: TRBD2; V gene: TRBV10-2; clone size: few; J gene: TRBJ2-1; CDR3 DNA: TGCGCCAGCAGTTCCTTGCCCAGCGGGGGCAATGAGCAGTTCTTC; CDR3 protein: CASSSLPSGGNEQFF
D gene: TRBD2; V gene: TRBV20-1; clone size: .; J gene: TRBJ2-7; CDR3 DNA: TGCAGTGCGCGGACTAGCTCTAGCCTCGAGCAGTACTTC; CDR3 protein: CSARTSSSLEQYF
D gene: .; V gene: TRBV28; clone size: few; J gene: TRBJ2-2; CDR3 DNA: TGTGCCAGCAGTTTATTTGAGCAGATCGGGGAGCTGTTTTTT; CDR3 protein: CASSLFEQIGELFF
D gene: .; V gene: TRBV12-3/TRBV12-4; clone size: .; J gene: TRBJ1-4; CDR3 DNA: TGTGCCAGCCAGACACTGGGTGAAAAACTGTTTTTT; CDR3 protein: CASQTLGEKLFF
D gene: .; V gene: TRBV12-3/TRBV12-4; clone size: few; J gene: TRBJ1-5; CDR3 DNA: TGTGCCAGCACAGGCGACCATCAGCCCCAGCATTTT; CDR3 protein: CASTGDHQPQHF
D gene: TRBD2; V gene: TRBV7-9; clone size: few; J gene: TRBJ2-1; CDR3 DNA: TGTGCCAGCAGCGGCGGACTAGCGGGGGCCGATGAGCAGTTCTTC; CDR3 protein: CASSGGLAGADEQFF
D gene: TRBD1; V gene: TRBV6-5; clone size: .; J gene: TRBJ1-6; CDR3 DNA: TGTGCCAGCAGTCGCAGACAGGGGGGTTCACCCCTCCACTTT; CDR3 protein: CASSRRQGGSPLHF
D gene: .; V gene: TRBV15; clone size: few; J gene: TRBJ2-7; CDR3 DNA: TGTGCCACTGGTGTGACCACCTACGAGCAGTACTTC; CDR3 protein: CATGVTTYEQYF
D gene: .; V gene: TRBV7-3; clone size: .; J gene: TRBJ2-3; CDR3 DNA: TGTGCCAGCAGCTTCGGAATAACAGATACGCAGTATTTT; CDR3 protein: CASSFGITDTQYF
D gene: TRBD2; V gene: TRBV7-9; clone size: .; J gene: TRBJ2-5; CDR3 DNA: TGTGCCAGCTTAAGGAGCGGGGCGTATATAGAGACCCAGTACTTC; CDR3 protein: CASLRSGAYIETQYF
D gene: .; V gene: TRBV4-3; clone size: few; J gene: TRBJ1-2; CDR3 DNA: TGCGCCAGCAGCCGGGAAGCTGGGGACCCTTTTAACTATGGCTACACCTTC; CDR3 protein: CASSREAGDPFNYGYTF
D gene: .; V gene: TRBV5-1; clone size: .; J gene: TRBJ1-1; CDR3 DNA: TGCGCCAGCAGCTTGGTAGACAGCCAGAACACTGAAGCTTTCTTT; CDR3 protein: CASSLVDSQNTEAFF
D gene: TRBD2; V gene: TRBV7-6; clone size: few; J gene: TRBJ2-7; CDR3 DNA: TGTGCCAGCAGCCCAGCTCTAGCGGGAGCCTACGAGCAGTACTTC; CDR3 protein: CASSPALAGAYEQYF
D gene: .; V gene: TRBV27; clone size: once; J gene: TRBJ2-1; CDR3 DNA: TGTGTCAGCAGTCCGATAGCCCGAAGGGCCTACAATGAGCAGTTCTTC; CDR3 protein: CVSSPIARRAYNEQFF
D gene: TRBD1; V gene: TRBV25-1; clone size: .; J gene: TRBJ2-1; CDR3 DNA: TGTGCCAGCAACCAGGGGGCGGCCAATGAGCAGTTCTTC; CDR3 protein: CASNQGAANEQFF
D gene: .; V gene: TRBV7-3; clone size: .; J gene: TRBJ1-6; CDR3 DNA: TGTGCCAGCAGCTCCAGCAACGATTCACCCCTCCACTTT; CDR3 protein: CASSSSNDSPLHF
D gene: TRBD1; V gene: TRBV29-1; clone size: few; J gene: TRBJ1-3; CDR3 DNA: TGCAGCGTTGAAGATTTTCAGGGGGCGAACCGTGGAAACACCATATATTTT; CDR3 protein: CSVEDFQGANRGNTIYF
D gene: .; V gene: TRBV4-2; clone size: .; J gene: TRBJ2-7; CDR3 DNA: TGTGCCAGCAACCTTTCCGGGACGGTATCCTACGAGCAGTACTTC; CDR3 protein: CASNLSGTVSYEQYF
D gene: .; V gene: TRBV9; clone size: few; J gene: TRBJ2-2; CDR3 DNA: TGTGCCAGCAGCGTAACTAGCTCGAACACCGGGGAGCTGTTTTTT; CDR3 protein: CASSVTSSNTGELFF
D gene: .; V gene: TRBV29-1; clone size: .; J gene: TRBJ1-2; CDR3 DNA: TGCAGCGTTGAGACCTCACACGGGGGCTACACCTTC; CDR3 protein: CSVETSHGGYTF
D gene: .; V gene: TRBV29-1; clone size: few; J gene: TRBJ1-1; CDR3 DNA: TGCAGCGTTGAGCTGCGGGTTAACGAAGCTTTCTTT; CDR3 protein: CSVELRVNEAFF
D gene: .; V gene: TRBV3-1; clone size: .; J gene: TRBJ1-2; CDR3 DNA: TGTGCCAGCAGCCAATGGGAGAAAGGACACTATGGCTACACCTTC; CDR3 protein: CASSQWEKGHYGYTF
D gene: TRBD1; V gene: TRBV9; clone size: few; J gene: TRBJ1-4; CDR3 DNA: TGTGCCAGCAGCGTAGGAGACAGGGATGAAAAACTGTTTTTT; CDR3 protein: CASSVGDRDEKLFF
D gene: .; V gene: TRBV24-1; clone size: .; J gene: TRBJ2-1; CDR3 DNA: TGTGCCACCAGTCTAAGCGTCTCCTCCAATGAGCAGTTCTTC; CDR3 protein: CATSLSVSSNEQFF
D gene: .; V gene: TRBV15; clone size: many; J gene: TRBJ2-5; CDR3 DNA: TGTGCCACCTCAGGCGGGGAGACCCAGTACTTC; CDR3 protein: CATSGGETQYF
D gene: TRBD2; V gene: TRBV19; clone size: few; J gene: TRBJ2-1; CDR3 DNA: TGTGCCAGTAGTCCGAGACTAGCCTATGAGCAGTTCTTC; CDR3 protein: CASSPRLAYEQFF
D gene: .; V gene: TRBV7-9; clone size: few; J gene: TRBJ1-2; CDR3 DNA: TGTGCCAGCAGCCCAAGGACAGCAGCGAACTATGGCTACACCTTC; CDR3 protein: CASSPRTAANYGYTF
D gene: TRBD2; V gene: TRBV7-2; clone size: .; J gene: TRBJ2-1; CDR3 DNA: TGTGCCAGCAGCTTAGGCTCACGGGGGGGGAGGTCCTACAATGAGCAGTTCTTC; CDR3 protein: CASSLGSRGGRSYNEQFF
D gene: TRBD2; V gene: TRBV29-1; clone size: .; J gene: TRBJ2-5; CDR3 DNA: TGCAGCGTCAGAGCGGGGACTGACCAAGAGACCCAGTACTTC; CDR3 protein: CSVRAGTDQETQYF
D gene: .; V gene: TRBV21-1; clone size: few; J gene: TRBJ1-2; CDR3 DNA: TGTGCCAGCAGCAAAGTAGGAGACAGCTTC; CDR3 protein: CASSKVGDSF
D gene: .; V gene: TRBV13; clone size: .; J gene: TRBJ2-5; CDR3 DNA: TGTGCCAGCAGCCTCCAGGGAGTTGGCGAGACCCAGTACTTC; CDR3 protein: CASSLQGVGETQYF